A selection of T cell receptor beta chains follows, all from one sample in a study of tumor-infiltrating lymphocytes in primary liver carcinoma. Each CDR3 protein is one row after TCRdb ran MiXCR on the multiplex PCR reads. The sample lists approximately 330,000 distinct CDR3 sequences, less than 75% occurring once. Sample: peripheral blood. Source of these receptors: a man aged 40-55 years with primary liver carcinoma and hepatitis B virus infection. CDR3s include the opening cysteine and the closing phenylalanine or tryptophan. The order of the fields is clone size, J gene, V gene, D gene, CDR3 DNA, CDR3 protein. A D gene is named only where the DNA matches it firmly. Expanded clones get a size class; other rows say once, few or many, or leave the size out.

clone_size: NA; j_call: TRBJ2-7; v_call: TRBV10-2; d_call: NA; cdr3_nt: TGTGCCAGCGGGCACCATCCTGACGAGCAGTACTTC; cdr3_aa: CASGHHPDEQYF
clone_size: NA; j_call: TRBJ2-2; v_call: TRBV11-1; d_call: NA; cdr3_nt: TGTGCCAGCAGCGTAGATGGGGCGTTTAACACCGAGGAGCTGTTTTTT; cdr3_aa: CASSVDGAFNTEELFF
clone_size: NA; j_call: TRBJ1-1; v_call: TRBV20-1; d_call: NA; cdr3_nt: TGCAGTGCCCGAAAGACGAACACTGAAGCTTTCTTT; cdr3_aa: CSARKTNTEAFF
clone_size: many; j_call: TRBJ2-3; v_call: TRBV6-2/TRBV6-3; d_call: NA; cdr3_nt: TGTGCCAGCCGCCGCTCCCTGAGGTATTCTAGGACAGATACGCAGTATTTT; cdr3_aa: CASRRSLRYSRTDTQYF
clone_size: many; j_call: TRBJ1-6; v_call: TRBV12-3/TRBV12-4; d_call: NA; cdr3_nt: TGTGCCAGCAGTTTCAGAGGGACTAATTCACCCCTCCACTTT; cdr3_aa: CASSFRGTNSPLHF
clone_size: few; j_call: TRBJ2-5; v_call: TRBV7-9; d_call: NA; cdr3_nt: TGTGCCAGCAGCTTAGAACTAGCAGACCAAGAGACCCAGTACTTC; cdr3_aa: CASSLELADQETQYF
clone_size: once; j_call: TRBJ2-2; v_call: TRBV11-1; d_call: TRBD2; cdr3_nt: TGCCAGCAGCTATCGGAGACTAGCTGCCACCGGGGAGCTGTTTTT; cdr3_aa: CQQLSETSCHRGAVF
clone_size: NA; j_call: TRBJ2-3; v_call: TRBV11-2; d_call: NA; cdr3_nt: TGTGCAGGCAGCTTACTCGGAGGGGGTAGAGATACGCAGTATTTT; cdr3_aa: CAGSLLGGGRDTQYF
clone_size: NA; j_call: TRBJ1-1; v_call: TRBV6-5; d_call: NA; cdr3_nt: TGTGCTAGCAGTTACCCTGCACCGGAGAACACAGCAGCTTTCTTT; cdr3_aa: CASSYPAPENTAAFF
clone_size: NA; j_call: TRBJ2-7; v_call: TRBV11-2; d_call: NA; cdr3_nt: TGTGCCAGCACCAATGGTGGGGGGTTGTACTTC; cdr3_aa: CASTNGGGLYF
clone_size: NA; j_call: TRBJ2-7; v_call: TRBV11-2; d_call: TRBD1; cdr3_nt: TGTGCCACACAGGGGGCTGGTAGCGTTCAGTACTTC; cdr3_aa: CATQGAGSVQYF
clone_size: NA; j_call: TRBJ2-5; v_call: TRBV6-5; d_call: NA; cdr3_nt: TGTGCCAGCAATTACATGTCTCAAGAGACCCAGTACTTC; cdr3_aa: CASNYMSQETQYF
clone_size: NA; j_call: TRBJ1-2; v_call: TRBV6-5; d_call: NA; cdr3_nt: TGTGCCAGCAGTTCCCCGGGACTGAACTATGGCTACACCTTC; cdr3_aa: CASSSPGLNYGYTF
clone_size: few; j_call: TRBJ2-3; v_call: TRBV4-1; d_call: NA; cdr3_nt: TGCGCCATCAGCCCCGCGGGTAGCGGCACAGATACGCAGTATTTT; cdr3_aa: CAISPAGSGTDTQYF